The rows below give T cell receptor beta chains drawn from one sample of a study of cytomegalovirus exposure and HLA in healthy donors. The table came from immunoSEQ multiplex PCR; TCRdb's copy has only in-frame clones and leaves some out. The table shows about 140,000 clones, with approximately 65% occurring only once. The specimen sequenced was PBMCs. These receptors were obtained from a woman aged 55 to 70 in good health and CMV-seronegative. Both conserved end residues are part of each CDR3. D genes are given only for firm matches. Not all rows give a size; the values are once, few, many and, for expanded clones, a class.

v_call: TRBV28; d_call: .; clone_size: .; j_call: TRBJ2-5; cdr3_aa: CASRRAVQETQYF; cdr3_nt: TGTGCCAGCAGGCGAGCTGTACAAGAGACCCAGTACTTC
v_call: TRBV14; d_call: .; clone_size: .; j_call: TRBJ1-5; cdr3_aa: CASSQRFAVQPQHF; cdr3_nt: TGTGCCAGCAGTCAGAGGTTCGCAGTCCAGCCCCAGCATTTT
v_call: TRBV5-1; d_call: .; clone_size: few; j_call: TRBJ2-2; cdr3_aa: CASSFGVRGGELFF; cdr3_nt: TGCGCCAGCAGCTTCGGGGTTCGAGGGGGGGAGCTGTTTTTT
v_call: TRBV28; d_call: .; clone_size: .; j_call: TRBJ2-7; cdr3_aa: CASSSYTGSYEQYF; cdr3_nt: TGTGCCAGCAGTTCTTATACAGGGTCCTACGAGCAGTACTTC
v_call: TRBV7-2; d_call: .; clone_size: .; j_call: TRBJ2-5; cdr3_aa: CASSRRFGETQYF; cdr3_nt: TGTGCCAGCAGCCGCCGGTTCGGGGAGACCCAGTACTTC
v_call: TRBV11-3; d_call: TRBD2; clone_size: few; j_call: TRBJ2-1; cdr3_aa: CASSTAPPGLADNEQFF; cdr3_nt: TGTGCCAGCAGCACCGCCCCTCCGGGACTAGCGGACAATGAGCAGTTCTTC
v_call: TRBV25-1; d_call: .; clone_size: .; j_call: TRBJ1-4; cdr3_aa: CASSESPDSLTNEKLFF; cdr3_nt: TGTGCCAGCAGTGAATCACCGGACAGCCTAACTAATGAAAAACTGTTTTTT
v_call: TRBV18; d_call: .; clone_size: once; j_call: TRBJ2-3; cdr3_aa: CASSPVIGRTDTQYF; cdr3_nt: TGTGCCAGCTCACCCGTAATAGGGAGGACAGATACGCAGTATTTT
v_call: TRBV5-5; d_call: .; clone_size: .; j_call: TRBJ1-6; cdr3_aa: CASRGEGSNSPLHF; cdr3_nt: TGTGCCAGCAGAGGCGAGGGCAGTAATTCACCCCTCCACTTT
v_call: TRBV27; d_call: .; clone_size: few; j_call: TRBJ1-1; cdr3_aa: CASSFRGAYTEAFF; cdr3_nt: TGTGCCAGCAGTTTTCGGGGGGCCTACACTGAAGCTTTCTTT
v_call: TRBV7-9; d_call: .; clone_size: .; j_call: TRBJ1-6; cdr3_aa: CASSSLAYNSPLHF; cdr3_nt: TGTGCCAGCAGCTCCCTAGCCTATAATTCACCCCTCCACTTT
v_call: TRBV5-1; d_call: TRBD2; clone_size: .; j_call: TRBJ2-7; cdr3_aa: CASSWVRSGRGSYEQYF; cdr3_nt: TGCGCCAGCAGCTGGGTAAGGAGCGGGAGGGGCTCCTACGAGCAGTACTTC
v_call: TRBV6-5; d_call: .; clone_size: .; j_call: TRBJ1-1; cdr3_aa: CATRRVGGTEAFF; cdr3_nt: TGTGCCACCCGGAGGGTTGGCGGCACTGAAGCTTTCTTT
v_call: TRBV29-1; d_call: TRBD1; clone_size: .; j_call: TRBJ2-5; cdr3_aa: CSVARGRARETQYF; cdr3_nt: TGCAGCGTTGCCAGGGGGCGGGCCCGGGAGACCCAGTACTTC
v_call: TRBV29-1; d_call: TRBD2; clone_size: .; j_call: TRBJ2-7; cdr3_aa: CSFRTSGSYEQYF; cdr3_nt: TGCAGCTTCCGGACTAGCGGGTCCTACGAGCAGTACTTC
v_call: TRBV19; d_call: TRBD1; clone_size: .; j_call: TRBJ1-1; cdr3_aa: CASSPGQGARTEAFF; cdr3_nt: TGTGCCAGTAGCCCCGGACAGGGGGCTCGGACTGAAGCTTTCTTT
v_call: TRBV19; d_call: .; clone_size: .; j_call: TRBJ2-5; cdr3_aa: CASSIGGLVQETQYF; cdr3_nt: TGTGCCAGTAGTATCGGCGGGTTAGTCCAAGAGACCCAGTACTTC
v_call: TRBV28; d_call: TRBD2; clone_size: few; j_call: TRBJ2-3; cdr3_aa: CASFVAGDMADTQYF; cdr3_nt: TGTGCCAGCTTCGTAGCGGGAGACATGGCGGATACGCAGTATTTT
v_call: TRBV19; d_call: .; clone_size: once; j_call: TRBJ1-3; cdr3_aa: CASSEGRARNTIYF; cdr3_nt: TGTGCCAGTTCAGAAGGCAGGGCCAGGAACACCATATATTTT
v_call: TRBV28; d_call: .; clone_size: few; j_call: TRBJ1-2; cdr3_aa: CASRPGGVGANYGYTF; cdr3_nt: TGTGCCAGCAGACCCGGGGGAGTGGGGGCTAACTATGGCTACACCTTC
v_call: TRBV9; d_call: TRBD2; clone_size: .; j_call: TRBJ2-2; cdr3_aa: CASSVASGGNTGELFF; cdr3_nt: TGTGCCAGCAGCGTAGCTAGCGGGGGGAACACCGGGGAGCTGTTTTTT
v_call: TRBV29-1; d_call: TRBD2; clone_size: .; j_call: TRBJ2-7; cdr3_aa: CSVSGAGRGYEQYF; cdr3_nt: TGCAGCGTCAGCGGGGCAGGGCGAGGGTACGAGCAGTACTTC
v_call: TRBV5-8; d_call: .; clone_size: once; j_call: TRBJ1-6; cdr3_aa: CASSLGVYNSPLHF; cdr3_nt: TGTGCCAGCAGCTTAGGGGTTTATAATTCACCCCTCCACTTT
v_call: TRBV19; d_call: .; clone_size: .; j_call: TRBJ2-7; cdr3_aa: CASGTGIYEQYF; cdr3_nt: TGTGCCAGTGGTACAGGAATCTACGAGCAGTACTTC
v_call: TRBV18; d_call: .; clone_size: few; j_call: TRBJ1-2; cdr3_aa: CASSPLESYGYTF; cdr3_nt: TGTGCCAGCTCACCGCTAGAGAGCTATGGCTACACCTTC
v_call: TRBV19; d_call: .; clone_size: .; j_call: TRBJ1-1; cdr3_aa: CASPGAGNTEAFF; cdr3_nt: TGTGCCAGTCCTGGGGCAGGGAACACTGAAGCTTTCTTT
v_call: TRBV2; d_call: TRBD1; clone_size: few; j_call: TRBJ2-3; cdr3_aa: CASARNRDRGSDTQYF; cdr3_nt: TGTGCCAGCGCCAGGAACCGGGACAGGGGATCAGATACGCAGTATTTT
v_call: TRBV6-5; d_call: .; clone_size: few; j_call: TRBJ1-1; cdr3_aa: CASRPQPRNTEAFF; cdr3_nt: TGTGCCAGCAGACCTCAACCGCGGAACACTGAAGCTTTCTTT
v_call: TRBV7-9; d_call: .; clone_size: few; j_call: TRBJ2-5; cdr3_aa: CASSLNSGGFRETQYF; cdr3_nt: TGTGCCAGCAGCTTAAACTCCGGTGGTTTTCGGGAGACCCAGTACTTC